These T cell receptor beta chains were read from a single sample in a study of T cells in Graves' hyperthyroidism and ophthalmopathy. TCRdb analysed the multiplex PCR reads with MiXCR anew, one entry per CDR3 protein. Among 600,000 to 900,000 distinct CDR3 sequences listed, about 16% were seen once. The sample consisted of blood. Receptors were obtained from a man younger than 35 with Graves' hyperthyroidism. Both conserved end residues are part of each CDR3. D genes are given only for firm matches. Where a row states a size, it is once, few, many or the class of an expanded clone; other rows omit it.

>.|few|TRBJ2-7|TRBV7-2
TGTGCCAGCAGGGGAAGCGCACAGGAGCAGTACTTC
CASRGSAQEQYF
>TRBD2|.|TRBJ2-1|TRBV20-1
TGCAGTGCTAGGGGGGTAGCGGGTAACAATGAGCAGTTCTTC
CSARGVAGNNEQFF
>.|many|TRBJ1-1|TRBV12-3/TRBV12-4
TGTGCCAGCTATGTCCTGCGTTCGGAGCATGAGGCTTTCTTT
CASYVLRSEHEAFF
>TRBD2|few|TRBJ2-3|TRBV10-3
TGTGCCATCAGGGTAGCGGGAGGGGGCACAGATACGCAGTATTTT
CAIRVAGGGTDTQYF
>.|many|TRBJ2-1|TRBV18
TGTGCCAGCTCACCGCCGGGAAGCAATGAGCAGTTCTTC
CASSPPGSNEQFF
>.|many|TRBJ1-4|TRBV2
TGTGCCAGCAGTGACAGAGGGAGGGAACTGTTTTTT
CASSDRGRELFF
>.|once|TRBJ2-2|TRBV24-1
TGTGCCACCGGTTCCAGGTACGGGGACGAAAACACCGGGGAGCTGTTTTTT
CATGSRYGDENTGELFF
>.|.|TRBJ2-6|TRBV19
TGTGCCAGTAGTATAACAGGGTATGGGGCCAACGTCCTGACTTTC
CASSITGYGANVLTF
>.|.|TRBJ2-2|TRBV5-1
TGCGCCAGCAGCTTGCAGATCACCGGGGAGCTGTTTTTT
CASSLQITGELFF
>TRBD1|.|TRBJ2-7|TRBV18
TGTGCCAGGACAACCGGGACAGGGGAAGGGTCCTATCTTGGGGTGTCCTCCTACGAGCAGTACTTC
CARTTGTGEGSYLGVSSYEQYF
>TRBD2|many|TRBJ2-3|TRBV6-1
TGTGCCAGCAGTTGGACTAGCGGGAGGTCAGATACGCAGTATTTT
CASSWTSGRSDTQYF
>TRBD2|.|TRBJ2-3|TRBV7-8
TGTGCCAGCAGCTTGGAGAGGACTAGCGCTAGCACAGATACGCAGTATTTT
CASSLERTSASTDTQYF
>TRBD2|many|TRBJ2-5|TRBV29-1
TGCAGCGTTGTTTCGCGGGAGGGCCCTCGGGAGACCCAGTACTTC
CSVVSREGPRETQYF
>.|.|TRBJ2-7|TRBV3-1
TGTGCCAGCAGCCAAGCCCGCAGGGGTGGTAGCGAGCAGTACTTC
CASSQARRGGSEQYF
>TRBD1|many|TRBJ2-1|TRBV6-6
TGTGCCAGCAGTTACTCGCCGGACAGGGGCAATGAGCAGTTCTTC
CASSYSPDRGNEQFF
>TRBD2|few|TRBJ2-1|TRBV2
TGTGCCAGCGCCGGGACTAGCGCTTCCTACAATGAGCAGTTCTTC
CASAGTSASYNEQFF
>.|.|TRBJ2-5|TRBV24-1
TGTGCCACCAGTGACCCCGACAGCAGGCAAGAGACCCAGTACTTC
CATSDPDSRQETQYF
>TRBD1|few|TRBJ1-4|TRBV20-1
TGCAGTGCTAACAACGACAGGGCGCCTGAAAAACTGTTTTTT
CSANNDRAPEKLFF
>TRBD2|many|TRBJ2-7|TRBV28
TGTGCCAGCAGGCTCGCGGGAGTTGGCTACGAGCAGTACTTC
CASRLAGVGYEQYF
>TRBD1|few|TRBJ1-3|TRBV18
TGTGCCAGCTCACCGGCCGGGACAGGGGTTGGAAACACCATATATTTT
CASSPAGTGVGNTIYF
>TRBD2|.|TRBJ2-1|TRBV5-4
TGTGCCAGCAGCCCACCTGGCGGGAGGGGGTACAATGAGCAGTTCTTC
CASSPPGGRGYNEQFF
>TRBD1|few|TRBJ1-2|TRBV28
TGTGCCAGCAGTTTCCCCGGGACAGGGGGATTGAACTATGGCTACACCTTC
CASSFPGTGGLNYGYTF
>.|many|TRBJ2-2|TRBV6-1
TGTGCCGGCAGGGTCGCGAACACCGGGGAGCTGTTTTTT
CAGRVANTGELFF
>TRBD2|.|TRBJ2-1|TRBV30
TGTGCCTGGAAGACCTTTCTAGCGGAGACAAATGAGCAGTTCTTC
CAWKTFLAETNEQFF
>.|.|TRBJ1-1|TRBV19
TGTGCCAGTAGTATAGCTCACAGGAACACTGAAGCTTTCTTT
CASSIAHRNTEAFF
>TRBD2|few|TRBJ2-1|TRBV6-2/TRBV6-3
TGTGCCAGCACCAAGCGGGAATCGAATGAGCAGTTCTTC
CASTKRESNEQFF
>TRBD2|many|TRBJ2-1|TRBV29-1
TGCAGCGTTGAAGGGTCGGGAGGCTACAATGAGCAGTTCTTC
CSVEGSGGYNEQFF
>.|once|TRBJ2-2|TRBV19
TGTGCCAGTAGTACCCCCTGGGCGGACACCGGGGAGCTGTTTTTT
CASSTPWADTGELFF
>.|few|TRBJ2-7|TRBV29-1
TGCAGCGCCACAAGCACCAGCTCCTACGAGCAGTACTTC
CSATSTSSYEQYF
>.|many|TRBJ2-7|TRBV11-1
TGTGCCAGCAGTTGGGACCAAAACGAGCAGTACTTC
CASSWDQNEQYF
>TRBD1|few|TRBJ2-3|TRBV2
TGTGCCAGCTCGGGACAGGGTCGCACAGATACGCAGTATTTT
CASSGQGRTDTQYF
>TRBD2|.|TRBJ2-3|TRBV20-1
TGCAGTGCATACAGATCACTAGCGGGAGACGTAGATACGCAGTATTTT
CSAYRSLAGDVDTQYF
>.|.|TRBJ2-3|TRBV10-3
TGTGCCATCAGTGAGGCCTTGGGCGGGAAAGCGGATACGCAGTATTTT
CAISEALGGKADTQYF
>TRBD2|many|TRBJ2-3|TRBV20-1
TGCAGTGCTAGCAGTTCGACTAGCGGGAATACAGATACGCAGTATTTT
CSASSSTSGNTDTQYF
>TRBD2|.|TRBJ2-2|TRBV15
TGTGCCACCGTTAGCGGGGTGAACACCGGGGAGCTGTTTTTT
CATVSGVNTGELFF
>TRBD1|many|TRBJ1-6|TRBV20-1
TGCAGTGCAGGGACAGGCTGGGCAAATTCACCCCTCCACTTT
CSAGTGWANSPLHF
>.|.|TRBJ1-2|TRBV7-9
TGTGCCAGCAGCTCCGCCGTGTGGGGCTACACCTTC
CASSSAVWGYTF
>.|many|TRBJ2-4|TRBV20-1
TGCAGTGCTAGAGGGGGACTGCGCAGCCCCAAAAACATTCAGTACTTC
CSARGGLRSPKNIQYF
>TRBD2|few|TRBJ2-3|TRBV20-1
TGCAGTGCTAGGGGGCCAGAGGCGGGAGTCACAGATACGCAGTATTTT
CSARGPEAGVTDTQYF
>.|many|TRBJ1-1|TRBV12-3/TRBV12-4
TGTGCCAGCACCAGGGGCCAGACCGCTGAAGCTTTCTTT
CASTRGQTAEAFF
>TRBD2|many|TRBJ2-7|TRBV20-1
TGCAGTGCTAGAGTCTGGCTAGCGGGAGTCTACGAGCAGTACTTC
CSARVWLAGVYEQYF
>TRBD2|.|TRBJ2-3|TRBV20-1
TGCAGTGCTACCAAAGGGACTAGCGGGAGGGTTGGGGATACGCAGTATTTT
CSATKGTSGRVGDTQYF
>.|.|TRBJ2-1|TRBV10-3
TGTGCCATCAGTGAGTCTGAGGGAGCGCCGGGTGAGCAGTTCTTC
CAISESEGAPGEQFF
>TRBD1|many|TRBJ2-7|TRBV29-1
TGCAGCGTCAGGACAGGGGAGACCTACGAGCAGTACTTC
CSVRTGETYEQYF
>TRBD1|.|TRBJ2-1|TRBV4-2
TGTGCCAGCAGCCAAGAGCCTGCGGAGGACAGGCGAGCCTACAATGAGCAGTTCTTC
CASSQEPAEDRRAYNEQFF
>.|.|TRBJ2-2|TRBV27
TGTGCCAGCAGCCCGGGAGACACCGGGGAGCTGTTTTTT
CASSPGDTGELFF
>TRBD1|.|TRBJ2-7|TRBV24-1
TGTGCCACCAGCACAGGGGGCGGGTCCTACGAGCAGTACTTC
CATSTGGGSYEQYF
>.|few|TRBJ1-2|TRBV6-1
TGTGCCACCCTCGAGGTTGGCTACACCTTC
CATLEVGYTF
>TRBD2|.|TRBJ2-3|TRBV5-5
TGTGCCAGCAGCTTAGCGGGAGTTGGAGGGACAGATACGCAGTATTTT
CASSLAGVGGTDTQYF
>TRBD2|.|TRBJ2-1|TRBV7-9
TGTGCCAGCAGCTCGGGGGGGGGAATCAATGAGCAGTTCTTC
CASSSGGGINEQFF
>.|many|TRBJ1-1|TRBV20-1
TGCAGTGCTAGCTCGGGACGTGAGGCTTTCTTT
CSASSGREAFF
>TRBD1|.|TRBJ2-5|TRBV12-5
TGTGCTAGTGGTTTACGGACAGGGGTCCAAGAGACCCAGTACTTC
CASGLRTGVQETQYF